This T cell receptor beta chain came from a study of T-cell reconstitution after alpha-beta-depleted transplantation in children. General study findings and limits: The study traced high day-60 TCRbeta diversity in some patients to surviving recipient T cells and thymic progenitors.

Unique molecular identifiers were used in preparing the TCRbeta library. TCRdb ran MiXCR on the PCR reads and lists one entry per CDR3 protein. The data hold fewer than 400,000 distinct CDR3 sequences, with roughly 21% observed a single time. About this clonotype: Its antigen is unidentified.

CDR1 SGHKS and CDR2 YYEKEE come from the germline V gene (reference sequence). Trimming shortened V by 0 bases and J by 9 bases, and 16 bases separated the two germline ends. CDR3 size: 15 residues. This TCR came from a male patient younger than 18 who had a stem cell transplant for acute lymphoblastic leukemia, so the T cells may come from the graft donor. The chain recombines TRBV5-5 with TRBJ1-5; D not resolved. The sequencing used PBMCs, mostly from graft donor cells, collected 180 days after TCRalphabeta/CD19-depleted stem cell transplant. The CDR3 DNA reads as TGTGCCAGCAGCTTGGGTCCGGGCCTGTTGGGGCCCCAGCATTTT. Residues: CASSLGPGLLGPQHF.